Presented here are 2 T cell receptor beta chains from one specimen sequenced in a study of cytomegalovirus exposure and HLA in healthy donors. It was with 60 Vbeta and 13 Jbeta primers that the PCR ran. Using immunoSEQ multiplex PCR, the repertoire was profiled, and TCRdb retains in-frame clones only, with some absent. The profile shows 70,000 or so clones, approximately 90% of them singletons. The sample taken for sequencing was PBMCs. The receptors stem from a woman aged 25 to 45 in good health and CMV-seronegative.

The chain links TRBV2 to TRBJ2-5, with 9 bases matching TRBD1. CDR3 length: 15 residues. The germline CDR1 and CDR2 sequences are SNHLY and FYNNEI. V trimming: 5 bases; J trimming: 4 bases; junction bases outside the gene matches: 8. CDR3 in DNA: TGTGCCAGCAGTCCAAACAGGGGGCGTTTAGAGACCCAGTACTTC. It codes for CASSPNRGRLETQYF.

The V call is TRBV5-5, the J call TRBJ2-1; TRBD1 matches 9 bases. Unmatched junction bases numbered 7, after V lost 3 bases and J lost 6 bases. The CDR3 is made up of 15 amino acids. Germline V gene sequence: CDR1 SGHKS, CDR2 YYEKEE (reference sequence). CDR3 residues: CASSSDRGWGNEQFF. For the CDR3, the DNA is TGTGCCAGCAGCTCGGACAGGGGATGGGGCAATGAGCAGTTCTTC. The entire variable domain, with the rest obtained from reference TRBV5-5 and TRBJ2-1, is as follows: DAGVTQSPTHLIKTRGQQVTLRCSPISGHKSVSWYQQVLGQGPQFIFQYYEKEERGRGNFPDRFSARQFPNYSSELNVNALLLGDSALYLCASSSDRGWGNEQFFGPGTRLTVL.